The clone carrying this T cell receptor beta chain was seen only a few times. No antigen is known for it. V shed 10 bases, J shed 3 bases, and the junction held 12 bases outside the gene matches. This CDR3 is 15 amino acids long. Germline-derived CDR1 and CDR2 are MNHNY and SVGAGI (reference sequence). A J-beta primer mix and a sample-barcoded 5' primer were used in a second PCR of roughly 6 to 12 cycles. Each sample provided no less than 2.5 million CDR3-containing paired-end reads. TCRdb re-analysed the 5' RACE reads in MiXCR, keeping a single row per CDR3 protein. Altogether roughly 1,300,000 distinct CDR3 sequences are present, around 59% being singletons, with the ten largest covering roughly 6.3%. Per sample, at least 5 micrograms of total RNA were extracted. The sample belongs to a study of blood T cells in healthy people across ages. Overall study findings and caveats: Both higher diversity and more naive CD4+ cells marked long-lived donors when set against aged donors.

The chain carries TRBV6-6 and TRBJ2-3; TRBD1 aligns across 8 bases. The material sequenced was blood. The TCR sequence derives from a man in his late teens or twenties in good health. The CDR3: CATYTPGQVTDTQYF. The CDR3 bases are TGTGCCACCTACACCCCGGGACAGGTTACAGATACGCAGTATTTT.